This TCR beta chain was retrieved from a study of T cells in Graves' hyperthyroidism and ophthalmopathy. In regard to this clonotype: An end of the junction differs from the germline gene, which may be a read error.

Template material for amplifying TCR beta CDR3 regions consisted of RNA transcripts. HTBI primers were employed in a first-round RT-PCR of the TCR CDR3. In TCRdb, the multiplex PCR reads were re-called with MiXCR into one record per CDR3 protein. The sample records a few hundred thousand distinct CDR3 sequences, about 45% being singletons. The CDR3 contains 14 residues. Germline CDR1 SNHLY, CDR2 FYNNEI. The material sequenced was peripheral blood or thyroid tissue (not recorded which). V is TRBV2 and J is TRBJ1-2, with D tentatively TRBD1 (5 bases). This clonotype was sampled from an adult woman with Graves' disease, either hyperthyroidism or ophthalmopathy (not recorded which). The CDR3 DNA follows: TGTGCCAGCAGTGAACAGGGTGTGGGCGATGGTTACGCCTTC. Its protein product is CASSEQGVGDGYAF.